A single sample is the source of the 27 T cell receptor beta chains below, sequenced in a study of shared clonotypes between healthy human individuals. Assay used: immunoSEQ multiplex PCR; TCRdb lists only in-frame clones, some missing. The table lists some 680,000 clones, around 73% of them singletons. The sequenced material came from memory CD4+ T cells sorted from blood. Specified subset: CD45RA-negative fraction. These receptors were taken from a woman aged 25 to 45 in good health.

V and J are TRBV28 and TRBJ1-3; D unclear. Trimming pared 3 bases from V and 0 bases from J, leaving 9 bases between. This CDR3 contains 15 residues. Germline V gives CDR1 MDHEN, CDR2 SYDVKM. The CDR3 DNA follows: TGTGCCAGCAGTTTGGCCAGAGTCTCTGGAAACACCATATATTTT. It encodes CASSLARVSGNTIYF.

This clone has just one count. The chain links TRBV7-3 to TRBJ2-7, with D perhaps TRBD2 (5 bases). The V end lost 1 base, the J end lost 6 bases, and 10 bases lay between the germline ends. Germline CDR1 reads SGHTA; CDR2 reads FQGTGA. The CDR3 is 13 residues long. CDR3 region: CASSLKRDLEQYF. The DNA of the CDR3 is TGTGCCAGCAGCTTAAAGAGGGATCTCGAGCAGTACTTC.

Turning to this clone: A much larger clone lies one base from this, so it may be a read error. The rearrangement uses TRBV28 and TRBJ2-2; a weak D match, TRBD1 (5 bases). Germline-derived CDR1 and CDR2 are MDHEN and SYDVKM. The CDR3 is made up of 13 amino acids. V lost 5 bases to trimming and J lost 5 bases, with 9 bases between them. CDR3 sequence (DNA): TGTGCCAGCAGTCTACAGGAAACCGGGGAGCTGTTTTTT. It translates to CASSLQETGELFF.

The chain links TRBV19 to TRBJ1-4, with a tentative D call TRBD1 (5 bases). The V end lost 5 bases, the J end lost 5 bases, and 12 bases lay between the germline ends. This CDR3 region has 14 residues. CDR1 is LNHDA and CDR2 is SQIVND in the germline V gene (reference sequence). The CDR3 nucleotides read TGTGCCAGTAGTCGCACAGGAGACAATGAAAAACTGTTTTTT. This codes for CASSRTGDNEKLFF.

This clone occurred a few times. This sequence joins TRBV27 and TRBJ2-3, with 11 bases matching TRBD2. The CDR3 covers 14 residues. Trimming cost V 8 bases and J 6 bases; bases outside gene matches: 7. CDR1 is MNHEY and CDR2 is SMNVEV in the germline V gene (reference sequence). The CDR3, as DNA: TGTGCCAGCTTGGGACTAGCGGAGGGGGATACGCAGTATTTT. It is translated as CASLGLAEGDTQYF.

This clone was seen more than once but under ten times. In DNA form, the CDR3 reads TGTGCCAGCAGCCAAGGCTACAATCAGCCCCAGCATTTT. This sequence encodes CASSQGYNQPQHF. The chain carries TRBV4-2 and TRBJ1-5; D gene unclear. CDR1 is LGHNA, CDR2 YNFKEQ, per germline. The CDR3 extends over 13 amino acids. With 1 base removed from V and 3 bases from J, the gap between germline ends came to 4 bases.

The chain uses TRBV19 and TRBJ2-7, with 8 bases aligning to TRBD2. V shed 3 bases, J shed 6 bases, and the junction held 10 bases outside the gene matches. This CDR3 is built from 15 residues. Germline V gene data show CDR1 as LNHDA and CDR2 as SQIVND (reference sequence). CDR3 in amino acids: CASSIYGGRSGEQYF. The CDR3 DNA is TGTGCCAGTAGTATTTACGGCGGGAGGTCTGGCGAGCAGTACTTC.

V usage is TRBV7-2 and J usage is TRBJ2-7; 8 bases line up with TRBD2. The J segment lost 7 bases and the V segment lost 5 bases, leaving 25 bases of the junction unmatched. Germline values: CDR1 SGHTA, CDR2 FQGNSA. This CDR3 comprises 19 residues. For the CDR3, the DNA is TGTGCCAGCAGCCCGAATTGGAATAGCGGGGAACCCTGGTCTAGGGAGCAGTACTTC. Protein product: CASSPNWNSGEPWSREQYF.

The chain combines TRBV11-2 with TRBJ2-4; 8 positions agree with TRBD1. V was pared by 4 bases and J by 8 bases, with 10 bases of the junction left unmatched. Germline-derived CDR1 and CDR2 are SGHAT and FQNNGV. This CDR3 comprises 15 residues. The CDR3: CASSSRTGKKDIQYF. DNA of the CDR3: TGTGCCAGCAGCTCAAGGACAGGGAAGAAGGACATTCAGTACTTC. The full variable domain, with the rest looked up from reference TRBV11-2 and TRBJ2-4, is EAGVAQSPRYKIIEKRQSVAFWCNPISGHATLYWYQQILGQGPKLLIQFQNNGVVDDSQLPKDRFSAERLKGVDSTLKIQPAKLEDSAVYLCASSSRTGKKDIQYFGAGTRLSVL.

The chain couples TRBV7-8 to TRBJ1-5; 8 bases match TRBD1. CDR1 and CDR2 from the germline V gene are SGHVS and FQNEAQ. The ends lost 4 bases at V and 2 bases at J; junction bases unmatched: 4. The CDR3 runs 15 residues. The CDR3: CASSSQGAGNQPQHF. The CDR3 DNA reads TGTGCCAGCAGCTCGCAGGGGGCGGGCAATCAGCCCCAGCATTTT. Full variable domain (remainder filled in from reference TRBV7-8 and TRBJ1-5): GAGVSQSPRYKVAKRGQDVALRCDPISGHVSLFWYQQALGQGPEFLTYFQNEAQLDKSGLPSDRFFAERPEGSVSTLKIQRTQQEDSAVYLCASSSQGAGNQPQHFGDGTRLSIL.

The V gene is TRBV7-2, the J gene TRBJ2-1; 11 bases match TRBD1. From germline, CDR1 is SGHTA and CDR2 FQGNSA. The CDR3 totals 15 residues. The V segment lost 4 bases and the J segment 10 bases; nucleotides outside the gene matches: 9. CDR3 residues: CASSSGQGGFREQFF. CDR3 bases: TGTGCCAGCAGCTCGGGACAGGGGGGATTTAGGGAGCAGTTCTTC. Full variable domain (remainder filled in from reference TRBV7-2 and TRBJ2-1): GAGVSQSPSNKVTEKGKDVELRCDPISGHTALYWYRQSLGQGLEFLIYFQGNSAPDKSGLPSDRFSAERTGGSVSTLTIQRTQQEDSAVYLCASSSGQGGFREQFFGPGTRLTVL.

This chain links TRBV28 with TRBJ2-5; perhaps TRBD1 as D (7 bases). CDR3 length equals 18 residues. Trimming stripped 6 bases from V and 0 bases from J, with 23 bases between. Germline-derived CDR1 and CDR2 are MDHEN and SYDVKM. In nucleotides, the CDR3 is TGTGCCAGCAGCCTAGACTTTGGGGGGACAGCGTACCAAGAGACCCAGTACTTC. It yields the protein CASSLDFGGTAYQETQYF.

This clone came up once. The rearrangement uses TRBV28 and TRBJ1-1, with D perhaps matching TRBD1 (5 bases). The CDR3 runs 14 residues. Germline lookup yields CDR1 MDHEN and CDR2 SYDVKM. Trimming stripped 2 bases from V and 10 bases from J, with 17 bases between. The CDR3 nucleotides read TGTGCCAGCAGTTTACCCTCGGGACCCTTTCTAGCTTTCTTT. It specifies CASSLPSGPFLAFF.

This clone was seen repeatedly, ten times or more. The rearrangement joins TRBV27 to TRBJ1-2, with 8 bases aligning to TRBD1. The CDR3 runs to 13 residues. The V and J ends lost 9 bases and 8 bases, in that order; junction bases with no gene match: 11. Germline-derived CDR1 and CDR2 are MNHEY and SMNVEV (reference sequence). CDR3 amino acids: CARQGARDSGYTF. DNA of the CDR3: TGTGCCAGGCAGGGGGCGCGAGATTCCGGCTACACCTTC.

This clone was observed a handful of times. The chain employs TRBV6-4 and TRBJ2-1, with D perhaps assigned TRBD1 or TRBD2 (5 bases each). CDR1 and CDR2 (germline): MRHNA, SNTAGT. V gave up 6 bases and J gave up 4 bases, with 28 bases separating them. This CDR3 spans 19 amino acids. The CDR3 is CASSFNPGRQSRGYNEQFF. CDR3 coding DNA: TGTGCCAGCAGCTTCAACCCGGGACGCCAATCACGGGGATACAATGAGCAGTTCTTC.

The rearrangement links TRBV5-6 to TRBJ2-1, with a tentative D call TRBD1 (6 bases). The CDR3 runs 12 residues. V was shortened by 4 bases and J by 15 bases, with 17 bases between the two germline ends. The germline V gene has CDR1 SGHDT and CDR2 YYEEEE. DNA for the CDR3: TGTGCCAGCAGCATAGACAGGCTTGCATCGTTCTTC. Amino acid sequence: CASSIDRLASFF.

This clone was recorded a few times. V is TRBV5-1 and J is TRBJ2-5; either TRBD1 or TRBD2 may fit D (6 bases each). Germline CDR1 and CDR2: SGHRS and YFSETQ. This CDR3 comprises 14 residues. V was pared by 4 bases and J by 5 bases, with 15 bases between. The CDR3 DNA reads as TGCGCCAGCAGCCCGGGGGCCCCTGGGGAGACCCAGTACTTC. Amino acids: CASSPGAPGETQYF. The entire variable domain, with the rest obtained from reference TRBV5-1 and TRBJ2-5, is as follows: KAGVTQTPRYLIKTRGQQVTLSCSPISGHRSVSWYQQTPGQGLQFLFEYFSETQRNKGNFPGRFSGRQFSNSRSEMNVSTLELGDSALYLCASSPGAPGETQYFGPGTRLLVL.

This clone was recorded many times. The chain recombines TRBV2 with TRBJ1-2; TRBD1 aligns across 9 bases. V gave up 5 bases and J gave up 2 bases; unmatched junction bases: 3. In germline, CDR1 is SNHLY, CDR2 FYNNEI. There are 14 residues in the CDR3. CDR3 nucleotide sequence: TGTGCCAGCAGTAACAGGGGGCTAAACTATGGCTACACCTTC. This encodes CASSNRGLNYGYTF.

Concerning this clone: A far larger clone is only one base removed, so a read error is likely. This same CDR3 is encoded by further DNA sequences in the sample. The V gene is TRBV6-6, the J gene TRBJ2-7; TRBD2 matches 8 bases. V lost 5 bases to trimming and J lost 1 base; unmatched junction nucleotides: 1. Germline CDR1 and CDR2: MNHNY and SVGAGI (reference sequence). CDR3 length: 13 amino acids. The CDR3 nucleotides read TGTGCCAGCAGTCCTAGCGGGTCCTACGAGCAGTACTTC. Amino acid sequence: CASSPSGSYEQYF.

This clone was picked up a small number of times. This rearrangement joins TRBV28 to TRBJ1-2; D remains unclear. This CDR3 region has 13 residues. Germline V gives CDR1 MDHEN, CDR2 SYDVKM. Trimming took 8 bases from V and 7 from J, leaving 17 bases between them. Here the CDR3 DNA reads TGTGCCAGCCCTCCTCCGGGATCCGGTGGCTACACCTTC. This translates into CASPPPGSGGYTF.

This chain joins TRBV7-9 and TRBJ1-4; tentative D call: TRBD1 (5 bases). This CDR3 has 18 residues. V was trimmed by 5 bases and J by 3 bases, leaving 22 bases between them. The germline V gene has CDR1 SEHNR and CDR2 FQNEAQ (reference sequence). The CDR3 is CASSLGRDEIRANEKLFF. CDR3 nucleotides: TGTGCCAGCAGCCTAGGGCGTGACGAGATCAGGGCTAATGAAAAACTGTTTTTT.

There are many counts of this clone. The V gene is TRBV29-1, the J gene TRBJ1-1, with D perhaps matching TRBD1 (6 bases). The CDR3 length is 12 residues. V dropped 5 bases and J dropped 1 base, with 8 bases sitting between them. Germline V CDR1 and CDR2: SQVTM, ANQGSEA. CDR3 in DNA: TGCAGCGTTACACAGGGGAACACTGAAGCTTTCTTT. Protein product: CSVTQGNTEAFF.

Concerning this clone itself: A much larger clone lies a single base off, so this may be a read error. J is TRBJ2-2 and V is TRBV5-6; no reliable D call. From germline, CDR1 is SGHDT and CDR2 YYEEEE. Trimming removed 0 bases from V and 1 base from J, with 4 bases in between. This CDR3 has 14 residues. CDR3 loop: CASSLGQNTGELFF. The DNA for the CDR3 is TGTGCCAGCAGCTTGGGACAGAACACCGGGGAGCTGTTTTTT.

The V gene is TRBV21-1, the J gene TRBJ2-7; the DNA was not used to check the table's D call, TRBD1. TRBV21-1 constitutes a pseudogene. The CDR3 totals 15 residues. The CDR3 loop is CASSKRAGGPYEQYF. CDR3 bases: TGTGCCAGCAGCAAAAGGGCAGGGGGTCCCTACGAGCAGTACTTC.

The rearrangement uses TRBV6-5 and TRBJ1-5; 7 positions match TRBD1. The CDR3 sequence is 14 residues long. The germline V gene encodes CDR1 MNHEY and CDR2 SVGAGI. Germline trimming cut 6 bases from V and 5 bases from J; bases unmatched to any gene: 7. CDR3 DNA sequence: TGTGCCAGCAGGAGCCACAGGGGCGATCAGCCCCAGCATTTT. It encodes CASRSHRGDQPQHF.

The gene calls are TRBV5-1 and TRBJ2-3, with D perhaps TRBD1 (5 bases). The CDR3 totals 13 residues. The germline CDR1 and CDR2 sequences are SGHRS and YFSETQ. V shed 2 bases and J shed 6 bases, with 10 bases lying between them. CDR3 coding DNA: TGCGCCAGCAGCTTTGCAGGGAAGGATACGCAGTATTTT. It yields the protein CASSFAGKDTQYF.

This clone has only a few counts. This chain links TRBV5-1 with TRBJ1-1; D ambiguous. The V gene lost 2 bases and the J gene lost 5 bases, with 13 bases spanning the gap. The CDR3 is made up of 14 amino acids. Per the germline V gene, CDR1 is SGHRS and CDR2 is YFSETQ. The CDR3 bases are TGCGCCAGCAGCTTCGAGGTTGGAGTAACTGAAGCTTTCTTT. It specifies CASSFEVGVTEAFF.